Listed here is a single TCR beta chain. The sample belongs to a study of blood T cell repertoires in COVID-19. Turning to the study itself: There were acute and convalescent COVID-19 samples, and they came from the United States, Italy and Spain. Nucleic acid was either cDNA or gDNA, and it came from T cells, B-cell-depleted T cells, or PBMCs.

Per the original methods: Reference gene primer amplification gave estimated nucleated cell counts. Only in-frame clones appear in the TCRdb table, and some are missing; sequencing was by immunoSEQ multiplex PCR. V, J and clone size were drawn from that table, and D and trimming were deduced from the DNA. The sample lists around 270,000 clones, 88% occurring once. Germline loops: CDR1 GTSNPN, CDR2 SVGIG (reference sequence). This CDR3 has 13 amino acids. J gave up 8 bases and V 2 bases, and 6 bases lay outside the gene matches. The receptor's source is a man aged 60 to 75 who had recovered from COVID-19. Specimen: peripheral blood. V usage is TRBV30 and J usage is TRBJ1-2; TRBD1 matches at 9 bases. This chain's CDR3 is CAWSRTGAGGYTF. The CDR3 DNA is TGTGCCTGGAGTAGGACAGGGGCAGGAGGCTACACCTTC.